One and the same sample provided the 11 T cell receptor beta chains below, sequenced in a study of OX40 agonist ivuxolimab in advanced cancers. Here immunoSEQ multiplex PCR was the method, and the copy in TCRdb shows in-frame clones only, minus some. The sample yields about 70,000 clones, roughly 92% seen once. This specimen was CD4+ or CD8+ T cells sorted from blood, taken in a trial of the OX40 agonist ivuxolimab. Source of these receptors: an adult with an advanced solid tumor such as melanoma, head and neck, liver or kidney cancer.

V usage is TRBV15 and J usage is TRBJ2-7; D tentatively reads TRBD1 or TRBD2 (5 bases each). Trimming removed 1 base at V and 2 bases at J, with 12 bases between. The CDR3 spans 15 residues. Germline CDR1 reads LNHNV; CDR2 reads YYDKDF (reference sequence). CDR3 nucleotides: TGTGCCACCAGCAGAGCCAGGGAGATCCCCTACGAGCAGTACTTC. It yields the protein CATSRAREIPYEQYF.

DNA of the CDR3: TGTGCCAGCAGTTACTCTGACAGGGTGGATTCACCCCTCCACTTT. Its protein is CASSYSDRVDSPLHF. The rearrangement joins TRBV6-5 to TRBJ1-6; TRBD1 matches 7 bases. The CDR3 runs 15 residues. J gave up 8 bases and V 0 bases, and 4 bases lay outside the gene matches. CDR1 and CDR2 (germline): MNHEY, SVGAGI.

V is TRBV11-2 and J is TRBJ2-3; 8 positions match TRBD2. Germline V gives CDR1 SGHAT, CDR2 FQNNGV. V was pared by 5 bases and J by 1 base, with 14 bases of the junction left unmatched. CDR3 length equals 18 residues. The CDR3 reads CASSLSGFSGVGTDTQYF. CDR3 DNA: TGTGCCAGCAGCCTTAGCGGGTTTAGCGGGGTGGGCACAGATACGCAGTATTTT. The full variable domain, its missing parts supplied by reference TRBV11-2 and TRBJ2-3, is EAGVAQSPRYKIIEKRQSVAFWCNPISGHATLYWYQQILGQGPKLLIQFQNNGVVDDSQLPKDRFSAERLKGVDSTLKIQPAKLEDSAVYLCASSLSGFSGVGTDTQYFGPGTRLTVL.

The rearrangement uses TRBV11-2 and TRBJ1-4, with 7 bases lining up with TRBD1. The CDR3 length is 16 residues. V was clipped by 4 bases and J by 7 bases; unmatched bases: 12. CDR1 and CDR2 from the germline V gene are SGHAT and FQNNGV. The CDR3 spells CASSSFAGGGSEKLFF. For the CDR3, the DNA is TGTGCCAGCAGCTCATTCGCCGGAGGGGGCAGTGAAAAACTGTTTTTT.

DNA for the CDR3: TGTGCCAGCAGCCCCCCGGGACAGGGTTACAATGAGCAGTTCTTC. This translates into CASSPPGQGYNEQFF. This sequence joins TRBV13 and TRBJ2-1; the match to TRBD1 covers 9 bases. J gave up 4 bases and V 5 bases, and 6 bases lay outside the gene matches. The CDR3 consists of 15 residues. The V gene's germline CDR1 is PRHDT and CDR2 FYEKMQ (reference sequence).

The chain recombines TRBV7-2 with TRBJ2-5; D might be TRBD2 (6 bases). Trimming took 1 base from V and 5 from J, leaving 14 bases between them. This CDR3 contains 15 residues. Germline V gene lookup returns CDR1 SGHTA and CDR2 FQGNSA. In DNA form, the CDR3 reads TGTGCCAGCAGCTTAGTGAGTAGGAGCGGGGAGACCCAGTACTTC. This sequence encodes CASSLVSRSGETQYF.

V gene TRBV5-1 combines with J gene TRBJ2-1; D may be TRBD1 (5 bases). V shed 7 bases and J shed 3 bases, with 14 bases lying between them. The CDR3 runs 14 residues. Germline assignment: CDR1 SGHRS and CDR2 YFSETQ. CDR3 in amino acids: CASYYQGGYNEQFF. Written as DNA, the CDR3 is TGCGCCAGCTACTACCAGGGTGGCTACAATGAGCAGTTCTTC.

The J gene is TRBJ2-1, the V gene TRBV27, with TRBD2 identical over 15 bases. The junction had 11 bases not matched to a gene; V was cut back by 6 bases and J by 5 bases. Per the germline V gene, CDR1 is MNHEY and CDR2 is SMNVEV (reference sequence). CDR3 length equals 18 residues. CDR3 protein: CASSRWTSGGAVNNEQFF. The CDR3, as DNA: TGTGCCAGCAGCCGATGGACTAGCGGGGGGGCCGTCAACAATGAGCAGTTCTTC.

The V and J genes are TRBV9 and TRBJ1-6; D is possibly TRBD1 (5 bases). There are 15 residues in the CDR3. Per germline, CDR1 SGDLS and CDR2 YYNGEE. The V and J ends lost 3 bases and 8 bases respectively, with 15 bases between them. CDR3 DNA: TGTGCCAGCAGCGCCTCCGGGACCGCTGATTCACCCCTCCACTTT. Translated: CASSASGTADSPLHF.

CDR3 sequence reads: CASSSRWSGGRYEQYF. The CDR3, as DNA: TGTGCCAGCAGCTCCCGGTGGAGCGGGGGGCGGTACGAGCAGTACTTC. The rearrangement uses TRBV13 and TRBJ2-7; 9 bases match TRBD2. The CDR3 is 16 residues long. The V gene's germline CDR1 is PRHDT and CDR2 FYEKMQ (reference sequence). V lost 4 bases to trimming and J lost 4 bases; unmatched junction nucleotides: 11.

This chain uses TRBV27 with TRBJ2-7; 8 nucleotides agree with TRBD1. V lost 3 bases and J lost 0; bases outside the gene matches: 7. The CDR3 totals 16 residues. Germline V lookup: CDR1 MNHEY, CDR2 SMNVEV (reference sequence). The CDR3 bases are TGTGCCAGCAGTTTCAGTCAGGGGGCCCGCTCCTACGAGCAGTACTTC. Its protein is CASSFSQGARSYEQYF.